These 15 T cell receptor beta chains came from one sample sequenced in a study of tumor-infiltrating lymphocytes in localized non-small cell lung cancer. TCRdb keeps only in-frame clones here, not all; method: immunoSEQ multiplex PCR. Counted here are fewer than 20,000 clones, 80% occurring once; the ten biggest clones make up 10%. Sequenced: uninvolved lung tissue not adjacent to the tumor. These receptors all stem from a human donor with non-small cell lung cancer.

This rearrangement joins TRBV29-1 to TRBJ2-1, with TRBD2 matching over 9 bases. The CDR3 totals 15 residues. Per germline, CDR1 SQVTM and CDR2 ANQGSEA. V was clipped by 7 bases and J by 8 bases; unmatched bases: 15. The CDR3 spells CSATTLAGRTDEQFF. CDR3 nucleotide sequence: TGCAGCGCTACGACACTAGCGGGCCGAACCGATGAGCAGTTCTTC.

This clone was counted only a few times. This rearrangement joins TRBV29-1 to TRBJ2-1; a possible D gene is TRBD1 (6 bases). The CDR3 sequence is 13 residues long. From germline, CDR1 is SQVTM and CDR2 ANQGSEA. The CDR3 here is CSTTGRAGNEQFF. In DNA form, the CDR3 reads TGCAGTACCACAGGGAGAGCAGGCAATGAGCAGTTCTTC.

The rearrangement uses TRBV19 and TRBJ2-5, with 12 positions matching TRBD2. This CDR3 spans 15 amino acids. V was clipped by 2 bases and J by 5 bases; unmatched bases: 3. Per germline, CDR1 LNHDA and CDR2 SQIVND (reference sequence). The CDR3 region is CASSILAGGSETQYF. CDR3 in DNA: TGTGCCAGTAGTATACTAGCGGGAGGGTCGGAGACCCAGTACTTC.

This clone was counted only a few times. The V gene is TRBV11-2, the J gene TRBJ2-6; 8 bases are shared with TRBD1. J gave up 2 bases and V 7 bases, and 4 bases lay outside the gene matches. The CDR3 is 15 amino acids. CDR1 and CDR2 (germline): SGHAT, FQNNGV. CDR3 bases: TGTGCCAGCATGGAGGACAGGGCTGGGGCCAACGTCCTGACTTTC. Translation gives CASMEDRAGANVLTF.

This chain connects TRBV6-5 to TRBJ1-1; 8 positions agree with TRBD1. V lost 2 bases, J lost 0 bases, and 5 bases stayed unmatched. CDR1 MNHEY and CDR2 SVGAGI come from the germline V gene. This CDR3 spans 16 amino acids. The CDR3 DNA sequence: TGTGCCAGCAGTTACGGAATGGGACAGGTGAACACTGAAGCTTTCTTT. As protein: CASSYGMGQVNTEAFF.

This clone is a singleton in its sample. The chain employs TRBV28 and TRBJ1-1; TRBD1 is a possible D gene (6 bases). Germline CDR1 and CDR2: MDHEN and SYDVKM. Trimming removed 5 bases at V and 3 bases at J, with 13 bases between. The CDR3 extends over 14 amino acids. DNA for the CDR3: TGTGCCAGCAGTACACAGGGTGATCACACTGAAGCTTTCTTT. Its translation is CASSTQGDHTEAFF.

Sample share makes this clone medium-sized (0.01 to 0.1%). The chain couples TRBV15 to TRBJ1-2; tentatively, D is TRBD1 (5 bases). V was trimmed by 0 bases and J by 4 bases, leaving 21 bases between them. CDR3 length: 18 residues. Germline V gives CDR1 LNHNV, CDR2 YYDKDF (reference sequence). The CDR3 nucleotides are TGTGCCACCAGCAGAGATAGCCGCTGGCAGGGCGATGGCTATGGCTACACCTTC. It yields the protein CATSRDSRWQGDGYGYTF.

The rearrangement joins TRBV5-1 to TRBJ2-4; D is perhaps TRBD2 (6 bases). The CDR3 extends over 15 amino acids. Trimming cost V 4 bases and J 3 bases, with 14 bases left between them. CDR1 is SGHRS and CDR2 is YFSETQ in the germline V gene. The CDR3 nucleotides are TGCGCCAGCAGCCCCGAGGCGGGGAGCAAAAACATTCAGTACTTC. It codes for CASSPEAGSKNIQYF. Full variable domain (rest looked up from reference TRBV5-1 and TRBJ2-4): KAGVTQTPRYLIKTRGQQVTLSCSPISGHRSVSWYQQTPGQGLQFLFEYFSETQRNKGNFPGRFSGRQFSNSRSEMNVSTLELGDSALYLCASSPEAGSKNIQYFGAGTRLSVL.

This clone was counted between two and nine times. The CDR3 is CAISDPGQKSQPQHF. The CDR3 DNA sequence: TGTGCCATCAGTGACCCGGGACAGAAGAGTCAGCCCCAGCATTTT. The J gene is TRBJ1-5, the V gene TRBV10-3, with 7 bases matching TRBD1. V was clipped by 3 bases and J by 6 bases; unmatched bases: 8. CDR1 ENHRY and CDR2 SYGVKD come from the germline V gene. The CDR3 is 15 residues long.

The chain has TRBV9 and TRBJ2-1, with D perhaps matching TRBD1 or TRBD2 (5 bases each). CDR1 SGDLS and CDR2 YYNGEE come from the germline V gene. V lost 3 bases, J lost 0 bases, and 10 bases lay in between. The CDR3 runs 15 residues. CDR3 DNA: TGTGCCAGCAGCGGAGGGGTCTCCTCCTACAATGAGCAGTTCTTC. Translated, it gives CASSGGVSSYNEQFF.

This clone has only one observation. CDR3 DNA: TGTGCCAGCAGTTACGCAAACAGGGGTAGACAGCCCCAGCATTTT. As protein: CASSYANRGRQPQHF. The chain has TRBV6-6 and TRBJ1-5; TRBD1 matches at 7 bases. The germline gives CDR1 MNHNY, CDR2 SVGAGI (reference sequence). After removal of 2 bases from V and 7 bases from J, the junction contained 8 bases not matched to a gene. This CDR3 spans 15 amino acids.

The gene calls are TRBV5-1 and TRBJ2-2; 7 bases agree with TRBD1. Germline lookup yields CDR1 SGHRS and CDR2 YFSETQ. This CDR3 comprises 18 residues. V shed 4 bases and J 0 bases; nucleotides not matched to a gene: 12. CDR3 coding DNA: TGCGCCAGCAGCCGACTAAGAACCGGGACAGCGAACACCGGGGAGCTGTTTTTT. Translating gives CASSRLRTGTANTGELFF.

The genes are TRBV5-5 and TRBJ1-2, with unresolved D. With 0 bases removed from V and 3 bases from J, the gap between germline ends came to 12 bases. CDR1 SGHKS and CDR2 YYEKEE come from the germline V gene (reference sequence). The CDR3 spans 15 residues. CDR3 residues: CASSLGPNPDYGYTF. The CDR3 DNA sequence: TGTGCCAGCAGCTTGGGACCTAACCCAGACTATGGCTACACCTTC.

The CDR3 bases are TGTGCCAGCAGCTTATCGTCGGGAGCCTACCCCTACAATGAGCAGTTCTTC. Its protein is CASSLSSGAYPYNEQFF. The chain links TRBV7-1 to TRBJ2-1; possibly TRBD2 for D (6 bases). TRBV7-1 is noted as an ORF with a role that remains uncertain. Trimming shortened V by 4 bases and J by 2 bases, and 18 bases separated the two germline ends. This CDR3 has 17 residues.

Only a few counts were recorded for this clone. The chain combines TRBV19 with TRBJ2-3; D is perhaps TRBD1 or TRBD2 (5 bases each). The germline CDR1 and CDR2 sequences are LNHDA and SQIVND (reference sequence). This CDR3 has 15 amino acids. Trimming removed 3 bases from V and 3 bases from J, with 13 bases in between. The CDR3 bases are TGTGCCAGTAGTATTAGGAGCGAGGGGACAGATACGCAGTATTTT. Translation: CASSIRSEGTDTQYF.